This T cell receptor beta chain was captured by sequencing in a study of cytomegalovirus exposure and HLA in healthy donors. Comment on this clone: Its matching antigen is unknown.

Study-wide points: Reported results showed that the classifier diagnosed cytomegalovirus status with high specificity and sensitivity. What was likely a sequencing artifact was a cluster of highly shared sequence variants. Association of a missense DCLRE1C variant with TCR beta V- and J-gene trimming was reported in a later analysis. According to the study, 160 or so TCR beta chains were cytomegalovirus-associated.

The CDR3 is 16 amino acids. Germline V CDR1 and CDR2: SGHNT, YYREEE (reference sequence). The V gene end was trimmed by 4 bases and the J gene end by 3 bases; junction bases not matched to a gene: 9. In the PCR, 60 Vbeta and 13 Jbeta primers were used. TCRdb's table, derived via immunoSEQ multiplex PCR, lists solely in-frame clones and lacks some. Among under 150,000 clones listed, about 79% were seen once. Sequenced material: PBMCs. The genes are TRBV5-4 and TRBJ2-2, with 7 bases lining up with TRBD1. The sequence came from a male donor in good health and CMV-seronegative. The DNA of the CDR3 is TGTGCCAGCAGCCACATTTTCCAGGGGGACACCGGGGAGCTGTTTTTT. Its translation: CASSHIFQGDTGELFF.